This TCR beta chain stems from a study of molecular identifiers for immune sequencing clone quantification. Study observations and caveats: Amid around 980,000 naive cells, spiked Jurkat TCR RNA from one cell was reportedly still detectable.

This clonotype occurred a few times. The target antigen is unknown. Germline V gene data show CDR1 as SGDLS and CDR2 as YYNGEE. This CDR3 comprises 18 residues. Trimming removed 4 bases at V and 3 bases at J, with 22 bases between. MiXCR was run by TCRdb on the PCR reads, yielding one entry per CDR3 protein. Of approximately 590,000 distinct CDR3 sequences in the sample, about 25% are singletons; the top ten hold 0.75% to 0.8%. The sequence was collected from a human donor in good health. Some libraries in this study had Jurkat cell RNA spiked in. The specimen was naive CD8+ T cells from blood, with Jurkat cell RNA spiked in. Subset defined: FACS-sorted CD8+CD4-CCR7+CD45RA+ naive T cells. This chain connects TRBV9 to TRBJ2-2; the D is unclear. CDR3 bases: TGTGCCAGCAGCACTACCCTAATGGGTCCCTCGGACACCGGGGAGCTGTTTTTT. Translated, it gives CASSTTLMGPSDTGELFF.